Sequencing of this T cell receptor beta chain was carried out in a study of shared clonotypes between healthy human individuals. Generated by immunoSEQ multiplex PCR, the TCRdb table keeps only in-frame clones and is missing some. The sample lists millions of clones; 85% to 95% were seen once. Germline V CDR1 and CDR2: SQVTM, ANQGSEA. V lost 5 bases, J lost 5 bases, and 15 bases lay in between. CDR3 size: 13 residues. The clonotype originates from a man between 18 and 35 years old in good health. This chain links TRBV29-1 with TRBJ1-1; no firm D call. Sequenced material: naive CD4+ T cells sorted from blood. Subset of the sample: CD45RA+ positively selected. The chain's CDR3 is CSVLRPLSTEAFF. The CDR3, as DNA: TGCAGCGTTCTACGACCTTTAAGTACTGAAGCTTTCTTT.